This TCR beta chain came from a study of shared clonotypes between healthy human individuals. The CDR3 is 14 amino acids. Trimming stripped 8 bases from V and 2 bases from J, with 13 bases between. CDR1 and CDR2 from the germline V gene are MNHNS and SASEGT. Sequenced by immunoSEQ multiplex PCR; TCRdb stores in-frame clones only, minus some. The sample records 2 million to 2.5 million clones, approximately 90% being singletons. Findings of the study overall: In contrast to clonotypes shared by all four donors, non-shared clonotypes had lower generation probabilities. A handful of donors shared approximately 5% of their naive CD4 clonotypes.

Concerning this clone itself: Antigen unknown.

Splitting of CD4+ cells produced CD45RA+ naive and CD45RA-negative memory subsets. The chain joins TRBV6-1 to TRBJ2-1, with unresolved D. The TCR comes from a man aged 18 to 29 in good health. Some clones in this sample may be carry-over from other donors' samples. Sequenced sample: naive CD4+ T cells from PBMCs. The subset denotes: CD45RA+ positively selected. As DNA, the CDR3 is TGTGCCAGCTGGGCAGATCCCCCCTACAATGAGCAGTTCTTC. Protein: CASWADPPYNEQFF.